This T cell receptor (beta chain) was recorded in a study of T cell repertoires in cytomegalovirus infection. Study at large: Selected CMV epitopes included recently identified HLA-C-restricted ones as well as well-studied HLA-B-restricted ones. CMV infection and matching HLA type were both indicated by public TCR beta signatures.

This clonotype was detected only a few times. As yet, its antigen is unknown. Study-level results: HLA-C-restricted CMV-specific TCR beta clonotypes prevailed in the ex vivo response.

V gave up 4 bases and J gave up 1 base; unmatched junction bases: 4. Germline V gene lookup returns CDR1 MDHEN and CDR2 SYDVKM. This CDR3 spans 15 amino acids. TCRdb re-analysed the reads in MiXCR, keeping a single row per CDR3 protein. The sample contains 200,000 to 250,000 distinct CDR3 sequences, around 35% of which appear only once. The specimen was CD8+ T cells from cultured PBMCs, collected from culture after CMV antigen stimulation. The clonotype was recovered from a human donor in good health (CMV status not recorded). Some clones in this sample may be carry-over from other donors' samples. The J gene is TRBJ2-7, the V gene TRBV28; TRBD2 aligns across 10 bases. The CDR3 bases are TGTGCCAGCAGTTCAATAGCGGGAGGTTCCTACGAGCAGTACTTC. It encodes CASSSIAGGSYEQYF.